Sequencing of this T cell receptor (beta chain) was carried out in a study of blood T cell repertoires in COVID-19. Sequenced by immunoSEQ multiplex PCR; TCRdb stores in-frame clones only, minus some. The data hold 100,000 or so clones, with around 90% observed a single time. Sequencing was done on a sample of peripheral blood. The TCR originated in a woman aged 45 to 65 in a cohort sampled during active COVID-19.

The CDR3 DNA reads as TGTGCCAGCAGCTTAGCCCTTCGGGGCTACACCTTC. It codes for CASSLALRGYTF. This chain connects TRBV7-9 to TRBJ1-2; D is undetermined. There are 12 residues in the CDR3. V dropped 0 bases and J dropped 8 bases, with 7 bases sitting between them. The germline gives CDR1 SEHNR, CDR2 FQNEAQ (reference sequence).